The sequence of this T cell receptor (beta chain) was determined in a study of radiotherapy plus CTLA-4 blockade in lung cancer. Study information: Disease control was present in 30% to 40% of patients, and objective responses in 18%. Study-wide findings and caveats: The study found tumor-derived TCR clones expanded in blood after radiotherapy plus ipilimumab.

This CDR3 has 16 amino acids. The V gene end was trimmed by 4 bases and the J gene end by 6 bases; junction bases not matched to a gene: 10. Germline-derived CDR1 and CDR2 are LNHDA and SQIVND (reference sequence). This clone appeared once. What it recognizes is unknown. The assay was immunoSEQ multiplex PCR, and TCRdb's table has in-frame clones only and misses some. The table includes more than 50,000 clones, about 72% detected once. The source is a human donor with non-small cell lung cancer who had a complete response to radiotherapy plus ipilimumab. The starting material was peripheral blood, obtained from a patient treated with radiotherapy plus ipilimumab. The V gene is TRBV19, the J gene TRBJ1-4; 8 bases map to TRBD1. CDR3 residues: CASSRGQGALYEKLFF. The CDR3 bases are TGTGCCAGTAGTAGGGGTCAGGGGGCCCTCTATGAAAAACTGTTTTTT.